The present T cell receptor (beta chain) was sequenced within a study of blood T cell repertoires in COVID-19 (dated by TCRdb to the early 2020s). Background on the whole study: Collaborator samples came from the United States, Italy and Spain and covered acute and convalescent phases of COVID-19. HLA class I and class II types, where available, came from metadata supplied by the sample provider rather than from assay-based typing. Nearly every sample came with metadata listing a de-identified subject ID, COVID-19 status, age in years and sex. The material from the prospective study consisted of cDNA or gDNA derived from T cells, B-cell-depleted T cells, or PBMCs. Subjects who had been exposed to COVID-19, were actively infected with it, or had recovered from it provided the deeply sampled blood TCRbeta repertoires that made up the dataset. The repertoires were released in a freely available public database meant as a resource for research on the immune response to SARS-CoV-2. Samples came from the ongoing ImmuneRACE study (first 160 participants) plus 1,254 subjects from 6 global collaborators.

A second Seattle source provided samples from volunteer blood donors who had recovered from COVID-19. Collaborating institutions collected whole blood in K2EDTA tubes following their own protocols. Collaborator samples were shipped for TCRbeta analysis as frozen whole blood, isolated PBMCs, or DNA extracted from either sample type. TCRbeta CDR3 regions were amplified from genomic DNA using the immunoSEQ Assay, a bias-controlled multiplex PCR. In the authors' own workflow: Within the assay, amplification of reference gene primers was used to estimate how many nucleated cells each sample contained. To quantify the absolute abundance of each unique TCRbeta CDR3 rearrangement, sequence reads were collapsed and filtered. For each sample, productive Simpson clonality was calculated as the square root of Simpson's diversity index across productive rearrangements. TCRdb holds this immuneACCESS table with in-frame rearrangements only. Some clones are missing; in checked studies, unresolved V genes explain under half, and the rest has no known cause. From that table come the V and J calls and clone size; the DNA was used to work out D and trimming. The table for this sample lists about 240,000 clones; more than 75% of them were counted only once. In total, the top ten clones hold around 0.98% of the sample.

With respect to this clone: This receptor's antigen is unknown. No base-level quality is on record; no much larger clone is a single base apart.

For this chain, trimming is 6 bases at the V end and 5 bases at the J end, and the number of junction bases without a gene match is 8. Measured from the cysteine to the phenylalanine, the CDR3 is 14 residues long. Just CDR3 DNA is preserved here, 42 bases in frame from base 1. Via the germline V gene, CDR1 is LGHNT and CDR2 FRNRAP. Overall results and qualifications from the work: Clinical and demographic metadata were provided uncurated, with the amount varying by source and participant.

The sequenced sample was peripheral blood. In this chain, TRBV12-5 is recombined with TRBJ1-2; 8 central bases correspond to TRBD1. The sequence came from a woman in her 40s who had recovered from COVID-19. The DNA is as follows: TGTGCTAGTGGCCGAACAGGGGGGAATTATGGCTACACCTTC. Translated, this gives CASGRTGGNYGYTF.